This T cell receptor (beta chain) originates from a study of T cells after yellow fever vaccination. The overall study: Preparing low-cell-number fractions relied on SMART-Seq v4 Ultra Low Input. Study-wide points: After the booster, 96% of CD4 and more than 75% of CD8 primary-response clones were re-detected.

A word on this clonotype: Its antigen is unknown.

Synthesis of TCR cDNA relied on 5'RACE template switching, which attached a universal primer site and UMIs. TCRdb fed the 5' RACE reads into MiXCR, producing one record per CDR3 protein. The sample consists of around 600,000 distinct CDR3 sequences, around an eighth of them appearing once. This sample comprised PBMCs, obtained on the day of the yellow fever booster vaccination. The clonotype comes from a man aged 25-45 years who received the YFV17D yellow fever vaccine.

CDR3 DNA sequence: TGTGCCAGCAGCTTCTCCGGGACAGCAAAAGAGACCCAGTACTTC. It translates to CASSFSGTAKETQYF. The V call is TRBV5-4, the J call TRBJ2-5, with 7 bases matching TRBD1. The V gene end was trimmed by 2 bases and the J gene end by 3 bases; junction bases not matched to a gene: 7. The CDR3 is 15 residues long. CDR1 SGHNT and CDR2 YYREEE come from the germline V gene (reference sequence).